Shown below are 3 T cell receptor beta chains from a single sample sequenced in a study of OX40 agonist ivuxolimab in advanced cancers. This table comes from immunoSEQ multiplex PCR, and its TCRdb copy is limited to in-frame clones, with some not included. The sample includes tens of thousands of clones, roughly nine tenths of them seen just once. The sample consisted of CD4+ or CD8+ T cells sorted from blood, taken in a trial of the OX40 agonist ivuxolimab. All receptors come from an adult with an advanced solid tumor such as melanoma, head and neck, liver or kidney cancer.

The V and J genes are TRBV6-1 and TRBJ2-7, with TRBD2 as a possible D gene (5 bases). V was cut by 4 bases and J by 0 bases, with 22 bases left in between. Germline V CDR1 and CDR2: MNHNS, SASEGT. CDR3 length equals 18 residues. CDR3 region: CASSVEGTRDPLSYEQYF. CDR3 bases: TGTGCCAGCAGTGTCGAGGGCACACGCGACCCTCTCTCCTACGAGCAGTACTTC.

CDR3 nucleotides: TGTGCCAGCAGCCTCGGGACGGTGAAACAGTACTTC. Its translation: CASSLGTVKQYF. The chain is built from TRBV11-2 and TRBJ2-7; either TRBD1 or TRBD2 may supply D (5 bases each). The V and J ends lost 5 bases and 10 bases respectively, with 15 bases between them. CDR1 is SGHAT and CDR2 is FQNNGV in the germline V gene. CDR3 length: 12 residues.

The chain combines TRBV27 with TRBJ2-2; 10 nucleotides match TRBD2. This CDR3 contains 18 residues. Unmatched junction bases numbered 18, after V lost 8 bases and J lost 6 bases. The V gene's germline CDR1 is MNHEY and CDR2 SMNVEV (reference sequence). As DNA, the CDR3 is TGTGCCAGCGCTTTTATGGGTACTAGCGGGATCCTGGCCGGGGAGCTGTTTTTT. This gives the protein CASAFMGTSGILAGELFF.